What follows are 31 T cell receptor beta chains derived from one specimen sequenced in a study of blood T cell repertoires in COVID-19. Sequencing was performed with immunoSEQ multiplex PCR; in TCRdb, only in-frame clones are kept and a portion is missing. The sample includes approximately 230,000 clones, approximately 86% of them seen just once. Source material: PBMCs or T cells enriched from blood (not recorded which). The receptors stem from a woman aged 45-65 years with acute COVID-19.

V is TRBV7-2 and J is TRBJ2-2, with D hard to call. Germline CDR1 and CDR2: SGHTA and FQGNSA. The CDR3 totals 15 residues. The V end lost 1 base, the J end lost 7 bases, and 13 bases lay between the germline ends. The CDR3 loop is CASSLVVRGLGELFF. Written as DNA, the CDR3 is TGTGCCAGCAGCTTAGTCGTACGTGGCCTCGGGGAGCTGTTTTTT.

The rearrangement uses TRBV15 and TRBJ1-5, with 8 bases aligning to TRBD1. V lost 7 bases and J lost 3; bases outside the gene matches: 8. This CDR3 comprises 15 residues. Per the germline V gene, CDR1 is LNHNV and CDR2 is YYDKDF (reference sequence). The CDR3 sequence is CATNSDRANNQPQHF. Here the CDR3 DNA reads TGTGCCACCAACTCGGACAGGGCAAACAATCAGCCCCAGCATTTT. The whole variable domain, filled in from reference TRBV15 and TRBJ1-5, reads DAMVIQNPRYQVTQFGKPVTLSCSQTLNHNVMYWYQQKSSQAPKLLFHYYDKDFNNEADTPDNFQSRRPNTSFCFLDIRSPGLGDTAMYLCATNSDRANNQPQHFGDGTRLSIL.

The rearrangement uses TRBV28 and TRBJ2-7; weak D call: TRBD2 (6 bases). There are 16 residues in the CDR3. Trimming shortened V by 6 bases and J by 2 bases, and 20 bases separated the two germline ends. Germline CDR1 and CDR2: MDHEN and SYDVKM. CDR3 residues: CASRDRLRGSAYEQYF. The DNA for the CDR3 is TGTGCCAGCAGAGACCGCCTCCGGGGGTCGGCCTACGAGCAGTACTTC.

This clone was seen a single time. The chain carries TRBV9 and TRBJ2-6; 8 bases agree with TRBD1. The CDR3 totals 16 residues. J lost 2 bases, V lost 3 bases, and 4 bases had no gene match. Germline CDR1 reads SGDLS; CDR2 reads YYNGEE. CDR3: CASSATGAPGANVLTF. CDR3 sequence (DNA): TGTGCCAGCAGCGCGACAGGGGCCCCTGGGGCCAACGTCCTGACTTTC.

The chain carries TRBV6-7 and TRBJ2-7, with 13 nucleotides matching TRBD2. TRBV6-7 is treated as an ORF (open reading frame) with a function not yet certain. The CDR3 spans 15 residues. Germline trimming cut 8 bases from V and 5 bases from J; bases unmatched to any gene: 9. The CDR3 bases are TGTGCCAGCTTTCCCCGGACTAGCGGGAGAAACGAGCAGTACTTC. Protein: CASFPRTSGRNEQYF.

This sequence joins TRBV2 and TRBJ2-5; tentatively, D is TRBD2 (6 bases). The V and J ends lost 6 bases and 1 base respectively, with 15 bases between them. Per the germline V gene, CDR1 is SNHLY and CDR2 is FYNNEI. This CDR3 is 15 amino acids long. For the CDR3, the DNA is TGTGCCAGCAGCCAGAAACCTAGCGTCCAAGAGACCCAGTACTTC. Protein: CASSQKPSVQETQYF.

The chain carries TRBV18 and TRBJ2-2; TRBD2 matches 10 bases. This CDR3 contains 16 residues. The V gene end was trimmed by 3 bases and the J gene end by 5 bases; junction bases not matched to a gene: 6. CDR1 KGHSH and CDR2 LQKENI come from the germline V gene. The CDR3 bases are TGTGCCAGCTCACCGCCGGGACTAGCGCGGACCGGGGAGCTGTTTTTT. The encoded protein is CASSPPGLARTGELFF.

The chain recombines TRBV25-1 with TRBJ1-6; no firm D call. Looked up from germline, CDR1 is MGHDK and CDR2 is SYGVNS. With 8 bases removed from V and 13 bases from J, the gap between germline ends came to 18 bases. The CDR3 runs 13 residues. The CDR3 spells CASSDGGSFPLHF. The CDR3 region has the DNA TGTGCCAGCTCCGACGGAGGGAGTTTCCCCCTCCACTTT.

The chain combines TRBV4-1 with TRBJ2-1; 8 bases are a match to TRBD2. This CDR3 has 16 amino acids. The germline gives CDR1 MGHRA, CDR2 YSYEKL. The V gene end was trimmed by 4 bases and the J gene end by 7 bases; junction bases not matched to a gene: 12. The CDR3 spells CASSRLPAGVSNEQFF. Written as DNA, the CDR3 is TGCGCCAGCAGCCGACTCCCAGCGGGAGTATCGAATGAGCAGTTCTTC.

The chain has TRBV2 and TRBJ1-1, with a tentative D call TRBD1 (5 bases). Between the trimmed V and J ends, which lost 7 bases and 0 bases, there was a span of 6 bases. Germline V gives CDR1 SNHLY, CDR2 FYNNEI. The CDR3 totals 12 residues. The CDR3 DNA follows: TGTGCCAGCAAGGGGATGAACACTGAAGCTTTCTTT. Translation: CASKGMNTEAFF.

There are a few counts of this clone. The chain joins TRBV27 to TRBJ1-1, with 11 bases that match TRBD1. CDR1 is MNHEY and CDR2 is SMNVEV in the germline V gene (reference sequence). The CDR3 has 17 residues. V lost 7 bases to trimming and J lost 0 bases; unmatched junction nucleotides: 10. In nucleotides, the CDR3 is TGTGCCAGCACTGGACAGGGGGCCGCTGGAATGAACACTGAAGCTTTCTTT. Translating gives CASTGQGAAGMNTEAFF.

This clone came up many times. The chain recombines TRBV5-6 with TRBJ1-2; the D gene is possibly TRBD1 (5 bases). V dropped 4 bases and J dropped 5 bases, with 15 bases sitting between them. The V gene's germline CDR1 is SGHDT and CDR2 YYEEEE. The CDR3 covers 14 residues. The CDR3 DNA reads TGTGCCAGCAGCAGGGGCCTCCCGGATTATGGCTACACCTTC. It codes for CASSRGLPDYGYTF.

J is TRBJ1-1 and V is TRBV6-5; possible D gene TRBD1, 5 bases. This CDR3 has 13 amino acids. Germline CDR1 is MNHEY and CDR2 is SVGAGI. Trimming left V 0 bases short and J 6 bases short, with 8 bases between. Here the CDR3 reads CASSYSDNAEAFF. CDR3 coding DNA: TGTGCCAGCAGTTACTCGGACAACGCTGAAGCTTTCTTT.

The V call is TRBV4-1, the J call TRBJ2-5, with TRBD2 identical over 11 bases. Germline V gene data show CDR1 as MGHRA and CDR2 as YSYEKL. V was clipped by 4 bases and J by 4 bases; unmatched bases: 11. The CDR3 contains 17 residues. Here the CDR3 reads CASSPPLGLAEGETQYF. CDR3 sequence (DNA): TGCGCCAGCAGCCCGCCCCTGGGACTAGCGGAGGGAGAGACCCAGTACTTC.

The gene calls are TRBV5-6 and TRBJ1-6, with a weak D call TRBD1 (5 bases). There are 17 residues in the CDR3. The germline V gene has CDR1 SGHDT and CDR2 YYEEEE. Trimming removed 6 bases at V and 7 bases at J, with 23 bases between. The CDR3: CASTLNRGVAGNSPLHF. The CDR3 nucleotides are TGTGCCAGCACCCTAAACCGGGGGGTAGCGGGAAATTCACCCCTCCACTTT.

This chain links TRBV27 with TRBJ1-5; TRBD1 matches at 8 bases. V gave up 3 bases and J gave up 1 base; unmatched junction bases: 8. The germline CDR1 and CDR2 sequences are MNHEY and SMNVEV (reference sequence). The CDR3 sequence is 17 residues long. As DNA, the CDR3 is TGTGCCAGCAGTTTCCCGGACAGGGTGAGGAGCAATCAGCCCCAGCATTTT. Protein: CASSFPDRVRSNQPQHF.

J is TRBJ1-1 and V is TRBV5-4, with D possibly matching TRBD1 (6 bases). Germline V gene lookup returns CDR1 SGHNT and CDR2 YYREEE (reference sequence). The CDR3 spans 14 residues. V was shortened by 6 bases and J by 1 base, with 13 bases between the two germline ends. The CDR3 loop reads CASTETGENTEAFF. In nucleotides, the CDR3 is TGTGCCAGCACCGAGACAGGTGAGAACACTGAAGCTTTCTTT.

V and J are TRBV28 and TRBJ1-5; tentative D call: TRBD1 (5 bases). Trimming left V 7 bases short and J 7 bases short, with 17 bases between. Germline assignment: CDR1 MDHEN and CDR2 SYDVKM. There are 14 residues in the CDR3. CDR3 coding DNA: TGTGCCAGCATCCTAGGGGCAGGGTTGCAGCCCCAGCATTTT. This sequence encodes CASILGAGLQPQHF.

V and J are TRBV28 and TRBJ2-7; no clear D. V was trimmed by 1 base and J by 0 bases, leaving 16 bases between them. Germline V gives CDR1 MDHEN, CDR2 SYDVKM. This CDR3 spans 17 amino acids. CDR3 coding DNA: TGTGCCAGCAGTTTATATTCGTGGCAGACGGGCTCCTACGAGCAGTACTTC. Amino acid sequence: CASSLYSWQTGSYEQYF. Full variable domain (missing parts from reference TRBV28 and TRBJ2-7): DVKVTQSSRYLVKRTGEKVFLECVQDMDHENMFWYRQDPGLGLRLIYFSYDVKMKEKGDIPEGYSVSREKKERFSLILESASTNQTSMYLCASSLYSWQTGSYEQYFGPGTRLTVT.

The V call is TRBV4-2, the J call TRBJ2-3, with 9 positions matching TRBD2. The CDR3 totals 15 residues. V trimming: 3 bases; J trimming: 5 bases; junction bases outside the gene matches: 6. From germline, CDR1 is LGHNA and CDR2 YNFKEQ. CDR3 protein: CASSHTGTSQDTQYF. The CDR3 region has the DNA TGTGCCAGCAGCCACACCGGGACTAGCCAAGATACGCAGTATTTT.

The rearrangement joins TRBV20-1 to TRBJ2-7, with D uncertain. The CDR3 runs to 12 residues. Germline V gene lookup returns CDR1 DFQATT and CDR2 SNEGSKA (reference sequence). V was trimmed by 3 bases and J by 3 bases, leaving 9 bases between them. CDR3 in DNA: TGCAGTGCTAGTCCCAACGGCTACGAGCAGTACTTC. Amino acids: CSASPNGYEQYF.

V usage is TRBV18 and J usage is TRBJ2-2; TRBD2 aligns across 13 bases. After removal of 6 bases from V and 6 bases from J, the junction contained 4 bases not matched to a gene. Looked up from germline, CDR1 is KGHSH and CDR2 is LQKENI. This CDR3 has 15 residues. CDR3 in DNA: TGTGCCAGCTCTCCTGGACTAGCGGGAGCCGGGGAGCTGTTTTTT. Its protein is CASSPGLAGAGELFF.

This clone was seen a single time. The chain is built from TRBV7-8 and TRBJ1-6; 7 nucleotides line up with TRBD1. This CDR3 has 16 residues. CDR1 SGHVS and CDR2 FQNEAQ come from the germline V gene. Unmatched junction bases numbered 8, after V lost 0 bases and J lost 9 bases. CDR3 in DNA: TGTGCCAGCAGCTTAGCGCGACAGGGTCTTGGTTCACCCCTCCACTTT. As protein: CASSLARQGLGSPLHF.

This sequence joins TRBV28 and TRBJ1-2, with 9 bases aligning to TRBD1. Per germline, CDR1 MDHEN and CDR2 SYDVKM. The CDR3 contains 17 residues. Trimming cost V 7 bases and J 4 bases; bases outside gene matches: 16. As DNA, the CDR3 is TGTGCCAGCACTTTTGGCCCCGGGACAGGGTTCGTCTATGGCTACACCTTC. Translation: CASTFGPGTGFVYGYTF.

The chain recombines TRBV10-3 with TRBJ2-7; TRBD1 matches 9 bases. Germline V gene sequence: CDR1 ENHRY, CDR2 SYGVKD. J lost 5 bases, V lost 0 bases, and 8 bases had no gene match. The CDR3 runs to 16 residues. The CDR3 region has the DNA TGTGCCATCAGTGAGTCGATAGGGGGACAGGGTGACGAGCAGTACTTC. Translating it yields CAISESIGGQGDEQYF.

This rearrangement joins TRBV5-1 to TRBJ1-2; 7 bases are a match to TRBD1. V was clipped by 4 bases and J by 4 bases; unmatched bases: 4. Germline V gene data show CDR1 as SGHRS and CDR2 as YFSETQ. The CDR3 extends over 13 amino acids. The CDR3 DNA sequence: TGCGCCAGCAGCACCCAGGGGGTCTATGGCTACACCTTC. The encoded protein is CASSTQGVYGYTF.

The chain is built from TRBV9 and TRBJ2-1; D is perhaps TRBD2 (5 bases). V shed 4 bases and J shed 8 bases, with 19 bases lying between them. CDR1 SGDLS and CDR2 YYNGEE come from the germline V gene. The CDR3 is 15 residues long. The CDR3 DNA reads as TGTGCCAGCAGCCCCCAGGAGAGGGCGACCTATGAGCAGTTCTTC. Encoded protein: CASSPQERATYEQFF. Filled out from reference TRBV9 and TRBJ2-1, the complete variable domain reads DSGVTQTPKHLITATGQRVTLRCSPRSGDLSVYWYQQSLDQGLQFLIQYYNGEERAKGNILERFSAQQFPDLHSELNLSSLELGDSALYFCASSPQERATYEQFFGPGTRLTVL.

CDR3 loop: CSVSSGRAYEQYF. In DNA, the CDR3 is TGCAGCGTAAGTAGCGGGAGGGCCTACGAGCAGTACTTC. V gene TRBV29-1 combines with J gene TRBJ2-7; 11 nucleotides match TRBD2. V was clipped by 6 bases and J by 2 bases; unmatched bases: 3. This CDR3 is 13 amino acids long. Looked up from germline, CDR1 is SQVTM and CDR2 is ANQGSEA.

This clone was observed a few times. V gene TRBV28 combines with J gene TRBJ2-1; TRBD2 agrees at 7 bases. V dropped 3 bases and J dropped 2; count of bases not matched to a gene: 1. The CDR3 is 14 residues long. Germline V gene data show CDR1 as MDHEN and CDR2 as SYDVKM. CDR3 sequence (DNA): TGTGCCAGCAGTTTGAGCGGGACCTACAATGAGCAGTTCTTC. As protein: CASSLSGTYNEQFF.

The chain employs TRBV18 and TRBJ1-5, with 7 bases that match TRBD1. Germline values: CDR1 KGHSH, CDR2 LQKENI. V lost 0 bases, J lost 2 bases, and 4 bases stayed unmatched. This CDR3 spans 16 amino acids. CDR3 region: CASSPPEGAGNQPQHF. Here the CDR3 DNA reads TGTGCCAGCTCACCACCGGAGGGGGCTGGCAATCAGCCCCAGCATTTT.

The J gene is TRBJ1-1, the V gene TRBV18, with D maybe TRBD1 (5 bases). Per the germline V gene, CDR1 is KGHSH and CDR2 is LQKENI. The CDR3 sequence is 15 residues long. The ends were cut back, 3 bases at V and 1 base at J, with 12 bases in the middle. This CDR3 reads CASSPSIDRNTEAFF. The CDR3 DNA sequence: TGTGCCAGCTCACCCTCCATCGACAGGAACACTGAAGCTTTCTTT. Drawing the rest from reference TRBV18 and TRBJ1-1, the complete variable domain is NAGVMQNPRHLVRRRGQEARLRCSPMKGHSHVYWYRQLPEEGLKFMVYLQKENIIDESGMPKERFSAEFPKEGPSILRIQQVVRGDSAAYFCASSPSIDRNTEAFFGQGTRLTVV.